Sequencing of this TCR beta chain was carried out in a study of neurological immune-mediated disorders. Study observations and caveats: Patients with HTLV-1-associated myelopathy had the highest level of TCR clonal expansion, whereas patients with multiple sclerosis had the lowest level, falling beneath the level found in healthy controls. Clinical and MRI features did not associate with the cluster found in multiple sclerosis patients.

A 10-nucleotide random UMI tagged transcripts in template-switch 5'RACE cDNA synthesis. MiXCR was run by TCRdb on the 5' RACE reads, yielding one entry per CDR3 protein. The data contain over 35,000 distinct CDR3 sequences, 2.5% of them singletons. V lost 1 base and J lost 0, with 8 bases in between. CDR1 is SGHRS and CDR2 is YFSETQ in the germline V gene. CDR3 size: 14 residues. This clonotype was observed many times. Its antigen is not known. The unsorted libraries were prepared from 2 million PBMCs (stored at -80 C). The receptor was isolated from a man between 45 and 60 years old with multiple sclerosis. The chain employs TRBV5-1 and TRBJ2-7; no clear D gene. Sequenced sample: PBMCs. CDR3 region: CASSLLGNSYEQYF. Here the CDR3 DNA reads TGCGCCAGCAGCTTGTTGGGGAACTCCTACGAGCAGTACTTC.